Each of the 22 T cell receptor beta chains below was sequenced from the same sample in a study of human T cells and chemical hapten exposure. Time point specified: pre-sensitization, week 0. Treatment noted: therapeutic diphenylcyclopropenone sensitization with weekly scalp DPC. From the RACE reads, TCRdb called clonotypes with MiXCR, one entry per CDR3 protein. Here the sample spans 99,000 or so distinct CDR3 sequences, 10% to 13% being singletons. The specimen was whole blood, collected in connection with sensitization to the hapten diphenylcyclopropenone (DPC). These receptors all come from an older woman with alopecia areata. Some clones in this sample may be carry-over from other donors' samples.

This clonotype has more than one count but fewer than ten. The rearrangement uses TRBV7-3 and TRBJ2-2; D possibly corresponds to TRBD2 (5 bases). Trimming left V 5 bases short and J 2 bases short, with 12 bases between. Germline V gene sequence: CDR1 SGHTA, CDR2 FQGTGA. The CDR3 loop spans 15 amino acids. The CDR3 spells CASSPSRDNTGELFF. CDR3 coding DNA: TGTGCCAGCAGCCCTAGCAGAGATAACACCGGGGAGCTGTTTTTT. The whole variable domain, filled in from reference TRBV7-3 and TRBJ2-2, reads GAGVSQTPSNKVTEKGKYVELRCDPISGHTALYWYRQSLGQGPEFLIYFQGTGAADDSGLPNDRFFAVRPEGSVSTLKIQRTERGDSAVYLCASSPSRDNTGELFFGEGSRLTVL.

This chain uses TRBV29-1 with TRBJ2-7, with 8 bases aligning to TRBD2. The germline V gene has CDR1 SQVTM and CDR2 ANQGSEA. After removal of 3 bases from V and 5 bases from J, the junction contained 6 bases not matched to a gene. The CDR3 consists of 13 residues. Here the CDR3 reads CSVDGLAKDEQYF. The CDR3 DNA sequence: TGCAGCGTTGACGGACTAGCCAAGGACGAGCAGTACTTC.

The chain uses TRBV7-6 and TRBJ2-7; D is ambiguous. V shed 5 bases and J shed 9 bases, with 17 bases lying between them. The germline V gene encodes CDR1 SGHVS and CDR2 FNYEAQ. CDR3 length equals 13 residues. The CDR3 coding sequence is TGTGCCAGCAGCCCCGGATTTGACTTTGGGCAGTACTTC. Translating it yields CASSPGFDFGQYF.

A word on this clonotype: The junction departs from the called germline gene at one end, perhaps through a read error. This chain connects TRBV7-7 to TRBJ2-5; 8 bases are a match to TRBD2. CDR1 and CDR2 (germline): SSHAT, FNYEAQ (reference sequence). CDR3 size: 16 residues. The CDR3 nucleotides are TGTGCTAGCAGCTTCGGTACGCTAGCGGGCCAAGAGACCCAGTACTTC. Protein sequence: CASSFGTLAGQETQYF.

This chain links TRBV2 with TRBJ2-7; possible D gene TRBD2, 7 bases. The V end was cut by 6 bases, the J end by 6 bases, with 18 bases between. Germline V gene data show CDR1 as SNHLY and CDR2 as FYNNEI. The CDR3 contains 14 residues. CDR3 region: CASRPGTGGGEQYF. DNA of the CDR3: TGTGCCAGCAGACCCGGGACGGGGGGCGGCGAGCAGTACTTC.

This clonotype was found a few times. The V gene is TRBV3-1, the J gene TRBJ2-2; no definite D call. V lost 0 bases and J lost 4, with 6 bases in between. CDR3 length: 14 amino acids. Germline V CDR1 and CDR2: LGHDT, YNNKEL (reference sequence). The CDR3 DNA reads as TGTGCCAGCAGCCAAGATAGACCCACCGGGGAGCTGTTTTTT. Translation: CASSQDRPTGELFF.

In this sample, this clonotype turned up a few times. The chain couples TRBV7-9 to TRBJ2-3, with 7 nucleotides matching TRBD1. There are 14 residues in the CDR3. V lost 2 bases and J lost 8; bases outside the gene matches: 7. Per germline, CDR1 SEHNR and CDR2 FQNEAQ (reference sequence). CDR3 DNA sequence: TGTGCCAGCAGCTTAAGACAGGGTGTGGGTACGCAGTATTTT. It translates to CASSLRQGVGTQYF.

V usage is TRBV7-2 and J usage is TRBJ2-3, with a tentative D call TRBD2 (7 bases). V lost 0 bases and J lost 4, with 11 bases in between. The CDR3 length is 15 residues. In germline, CDR1 is SGHTA, CDR2 FQGNSA. The CDR3 region is CASSLAGGHADTQYF. In nucleotides, the CDR3 is TGTGCCAGCAGCTTAGCGGGGGGGCATGCAGATACGCAGTATTTT.

In this sample, this clonotype turned up a few times. J is TRBJ1-6 and V is TRBV5-4, with TRBD1 identical over 12 bases. CDR3 length equals 16 residues. Trimming at V came to 5 bases and at J to 5 bases, leaving 5 bases not matched to a gene. Germline CDR1 SGHNT, CDR2 YYREEE (reference sequence). CDR3 loop: CASSPGTGGNNSPLHF. The CDR3 nucleotides read TGTGCCAGCAGTCCCGGGACAGGGGGCAATAATTCACCCCTCCACTTT. The full variable domain, its missing parts supplied by reference TRBV5-4 and TRBJ1-6, is ETGVTQSPTHLIKTRGQQVTLRCSSQSGHNTVSWYQQALGQGPQFIFQYYREEENGRGNFPPRFSGLQFPNYSSELNVNALELDDSALYLCASSPGTGGNNSPLHFGNGTRLTVT.

This clonotype was detected only a few times. The CDR3 bases are TGCGCCAGCAGCCATGGACTAGCGGCTAACACAGATACGCAGTATTTT. Protein sequence: CASSHGLAANTDTQYF. The chain links TRBV4-1 to TRBJ2-3; TRBD2 agrees at 10 bases. CDR1 is MGHRA and CDR2 is YSYEKL in the germline V gene. This CDR3 has 16 residues. The J segment lost 2 bases and the V segment lost 3 bases, leaving 5 bases of the junction unmatched.

The chain links TRBV7-9 to TRBJ2-7; D is uncertain. The CDR3 spans 11 residues. Germline assignment: CDR1 SEHNR and CDR2 FQNEAQ (reference sequence). The germline V and J ends were trimmed by 2 bases and 4 bases, with 3 bases remaining between them. The CDR3 is CASSLIYEQYF. The CDR3, as DNA: TGTGCCAGCAGCTTAATTTACGAGCAGTACTTC.

This clonotype was detected only a few times. The V call is TRBV3-1, the J call TRBJ1-6; 7 bases align to TRBD1. Germline CDR1 and CDR2: LGHDT and YNNKEL (reference sequence). The CDR3 loop spans 14 amino acids. The J segment lost 7 bases and the V segment lost 5 bases, leaving 5 bases of the junction unmatched. In nucleotides, the CDR3 is TGTGCCAGCAGCGGCTGGGACAGCAATTCACCCCTCCACTTT. Translated, it gives CASSGWDSNSPLHF.

This clonotype came up a few times. This sequence joins TRBV14 and TRBJ2-2; the D gene is possibly TRBD2 (6 bases). V gave up 2 bases and J gave up 4 bases, with 8 bases separating them. Germline V lookup: CDR1 SGHDN, CDR2 FVKESK. This CDR3 has 14 amino acids. The CDR3 sequence: CASSQRRVTGELFF. CDR3 sequence (DNA): TGTGCCAGCAGCCAAAGGAGGGTCACCGGGGAGCTGTTTTTT. The whole variable domain, filled in from reference TRBV14 and TRBJ2-2, reads EAGVTQFPSHSVIEKGQTVTLRCDPISGHDNLYWYRRVMGKEIKFLLHFVKESKQDESGMPNNRFLAERTGGTYSTLKVQPAELEDSGVYFCASSQRRVTGELFFGEGSRLTVL.

The table lists this clonotype with many counts. The genes are TRBV7-2 and TRBJ2-5; D is perhaps TRBD2 (6 bases). The length of the CDR3 is 14 residues. Germline lookup yields CDR1 SGHTA and CDR2 FQGNSA. Trimming took 1 base from V and 4 from J, leaving 10 bases between them. This CDR3 is CASSLGFSGETQYF. The CDR3 coding sequence is TGTGCCAGCAGCTTAGGGTTTAGCGGAGAGACCCAGTACTTC.

This clonotype was observed a handful of times. The rearrangement uses TRBV3-1 and TRBJ2-2, with D unresolved. CDR3 size: 16 residues. Germline loops: CDR1 LGHDT, CDR2 YNNKEL (reference sequence). V was clipped by 0 bases and J by 1 base, with 9 bases between them. CDR3 in amino acids: CASSQDVLRNTGELFF. Here the CDR3 DNA reads TGTGCCAGCAGCCAAGATGTTCTCCGGAACACCGGGGAGCTGTTTTTT.

Of note for this clonotype: A much bigger clone sits one base away, suggesting this may be a read error. The chain carries TRBV20-1 and TRBJ2-1; TRBD2 matches 9 bases. The CDR3 is 16 amino acids. In germline, CDR1 is DFQATT, CDR2 SNEGSKA (reference sequence). The chain's CDR3 is CSARDVRAGGYIEQFF. CDR3 coding DNA: TGCAGTGCTAGAGATGTCCGAGCGGGGGGATACATTGAGCAGTTCTTC.

This clonotype was detected a few times. The V and J genes are TRBV7-9 and TRBJ1-2; TRBD1 might be the D (5 bases). CDR1 is SEHNR, CDR2 FQNEAQ, per germline (reference sequence). With 3 bases removed from V and 6 bases from J, the gap between germline ends came to 11 bases. The CDR3 loop spans 13 amino acids. CDR3 coding DNA: TGTGCCAGCAGCTTGGAGGGGATGGATGGCTACACCTTC. Translating gives CASSLEGMDGYTF.

This clonotype has a count of ten or more. The chain is built from TRBV7-6 and TRBJ1-1; maybe TRBD1 (6 bases). The CDR3 contains 15 residues. V was clipped by 5 bases and J by 1 base, with 14 bases between them. Germline V lookup: CDR1 SGHVS, CDR2 FNYEAQ. CDR3 region: CASSPLEGGNTEAFF. Written as DNA, the CDR3 is TGTGCCAGCAGCCCCCTAGAAGGGGGGAACACTGAAGCTTTCTTT.

This clonotype was detected ten times or more. V is TRBV5-1 and J is TRBJ1-3, with D uncertain. The germline gives CDR1 SGHRS, CDR2 YFSETQ. V lost 1 base and J 0 bases, leaving 11 bases between the germline ends. The CDR3 runs 16 residues. CDR3 amino acids: CASSLTPDHSGNTIYF. CDR3 nucleotides: TGCGCCAGCAGCTTGACCCCGGACCACTCTGGAAACACCATATATTTT.

The V call is TRBV20-1, the J call TRBJ2-7; maybe TRBD1 (5 bases). V shed 5 bases and J shed 4 bases, with 18 bases lying between them. The CDR3 contains 14 residues. Germline CDR1 reads DFQATT; CDR2 reads SNEGSKA (reference sequence). The CDR3 nucleotides read TGCAGTGCTGGGGCAAATCAGCACCTTTACGAGCAGTACTTC. This gives the protein CSAGANQHLYEQYF.

This clonotype was seen repeatedly, ten times or more. V usage is TRBV11-2 and J usage is TRBJ1-6, with TRBD1 matching over 9 bases. With V trimmed by 1 base and J by 7 bases, 5 bases remained unmatched. The CDR3 runs 16 residues. Germline lookup yields CDR1 SGHAT and CDR2 FQNNGV. The CDR3 region has the DNA TGTGCCAGCAGCTTAGCCTGGGACAGGGAAAATTCACCCCTCCACTTT. This gives the protein CASSLAWDRENSPLHF.

In this sample, this clonotype turned up a few times. The junction differs from germline at one of its ends, possibly a read error. The chain carries TRBV11-2 and TRBJ2-5; D remains unclear. This CDR3 has 13 residues. Germline assignment: CDR1 SGHAT and CDR2 FQNNGV. Written as DNA, the CDR3 is TGTGCCAGCAGCTTAGATCCTGGAACCCTGAGGTGCTTC. Amino acid sequence: CASSLDPGTLRCF.